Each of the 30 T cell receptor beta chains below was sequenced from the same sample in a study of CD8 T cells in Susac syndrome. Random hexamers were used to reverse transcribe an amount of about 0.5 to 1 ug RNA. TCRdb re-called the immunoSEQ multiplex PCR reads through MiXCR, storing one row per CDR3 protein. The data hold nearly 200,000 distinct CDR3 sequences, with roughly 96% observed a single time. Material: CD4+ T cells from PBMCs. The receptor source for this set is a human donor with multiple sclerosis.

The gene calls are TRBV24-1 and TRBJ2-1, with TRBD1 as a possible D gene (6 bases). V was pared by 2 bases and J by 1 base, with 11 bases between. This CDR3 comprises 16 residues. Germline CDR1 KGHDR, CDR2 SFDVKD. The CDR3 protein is CATSDSGVGSYNEQFF. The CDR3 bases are TGTGCCACCAGTGATTCAGGGGTAGGGTCCTACAATGAGCAGTTCTTC.

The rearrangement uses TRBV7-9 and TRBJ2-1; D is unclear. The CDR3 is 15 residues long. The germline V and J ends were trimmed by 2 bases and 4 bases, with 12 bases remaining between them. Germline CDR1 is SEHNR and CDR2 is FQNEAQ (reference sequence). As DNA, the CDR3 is TGTGCCAGCAGCTTATCTAGGATTGGGTACAATGAGCAGTTCTTC. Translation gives CASSLSRIGYNEQFF. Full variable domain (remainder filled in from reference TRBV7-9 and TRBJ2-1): DTGVSQNPRHKITKRGQNVTFRCDPISEHNRLYWYRQTLGQGPEFLTYFQNEAQLEKSRLLSDRFSAERPKGSFSTLEIQRTEQGDSAMYLCASSLSRIGYNEQFFGPGTRLTVL.

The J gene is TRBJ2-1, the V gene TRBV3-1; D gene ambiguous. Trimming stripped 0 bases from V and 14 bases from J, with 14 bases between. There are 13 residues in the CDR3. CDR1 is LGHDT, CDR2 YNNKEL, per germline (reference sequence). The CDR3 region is CASSQDHKGKEFF. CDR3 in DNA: TGTGCCAGCAGCCAAGATCATAAGGGAAAGGAGTTCTTC.

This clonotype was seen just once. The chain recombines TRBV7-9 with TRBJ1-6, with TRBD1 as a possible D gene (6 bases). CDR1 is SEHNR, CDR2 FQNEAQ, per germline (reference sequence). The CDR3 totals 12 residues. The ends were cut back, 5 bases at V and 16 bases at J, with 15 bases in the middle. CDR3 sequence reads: CASSRRDTRLHF. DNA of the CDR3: TGTGCCAGCAGCCGAAGGGACACCCGGCTCCACTTT.

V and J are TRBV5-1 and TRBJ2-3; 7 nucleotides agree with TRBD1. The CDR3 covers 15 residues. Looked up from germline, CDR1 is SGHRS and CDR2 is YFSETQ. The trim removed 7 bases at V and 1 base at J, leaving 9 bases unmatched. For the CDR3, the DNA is TGCGCCAGCTGCCAGGGGGATCCCCGCACAGATACGCAGTATTTT. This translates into CASCQGDPRTDTQYF.

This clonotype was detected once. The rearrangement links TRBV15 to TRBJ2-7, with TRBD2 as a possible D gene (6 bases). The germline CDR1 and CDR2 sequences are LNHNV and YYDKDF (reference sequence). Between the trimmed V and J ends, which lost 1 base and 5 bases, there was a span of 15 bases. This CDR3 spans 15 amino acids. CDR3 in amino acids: CATSRVYGGLDEQYF. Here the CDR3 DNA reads TGTGCCACCAGCAGAGTATACGGGGGACTCGACGAGCAGTACTTC.

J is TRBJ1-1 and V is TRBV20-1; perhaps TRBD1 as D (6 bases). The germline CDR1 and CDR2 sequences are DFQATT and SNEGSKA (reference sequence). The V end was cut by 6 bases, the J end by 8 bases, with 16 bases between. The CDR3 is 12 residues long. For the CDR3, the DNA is TGCAGTGCCCAAACCCGACAGGCCGAAGCTTTCTTT. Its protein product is CSAQTRQAEAFF.

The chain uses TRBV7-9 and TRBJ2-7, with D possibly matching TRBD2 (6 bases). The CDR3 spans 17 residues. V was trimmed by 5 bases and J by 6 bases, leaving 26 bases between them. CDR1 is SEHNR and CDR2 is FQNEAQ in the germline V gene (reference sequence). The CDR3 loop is CASSDPGLRRVGAEQYF. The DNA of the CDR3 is TGTGCCAGCAGCGATCCGGGACTGAGACGAGTCGGGGCCGAGCAGTACTTC.

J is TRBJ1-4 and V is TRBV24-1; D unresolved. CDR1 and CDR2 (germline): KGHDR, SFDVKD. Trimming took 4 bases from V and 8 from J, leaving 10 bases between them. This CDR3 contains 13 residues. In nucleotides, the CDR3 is TGTGCCACCAGTGACCCGACCAGGGAAAAACTGTTTTTT. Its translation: CATSDPTREKLFF.

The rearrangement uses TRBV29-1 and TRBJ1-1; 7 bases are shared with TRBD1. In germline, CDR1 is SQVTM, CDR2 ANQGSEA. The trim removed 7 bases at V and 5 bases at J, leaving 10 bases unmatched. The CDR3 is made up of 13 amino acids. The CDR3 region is CSATTGRETEAFF. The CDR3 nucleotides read TGCAGCGCCACGACAGGGCGTGAAACTGAAGCTTTCTTT.

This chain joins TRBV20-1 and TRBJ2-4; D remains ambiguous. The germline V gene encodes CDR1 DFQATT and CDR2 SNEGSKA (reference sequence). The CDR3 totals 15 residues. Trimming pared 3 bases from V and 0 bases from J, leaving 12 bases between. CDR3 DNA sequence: TGCAGTGCTAGGCCGAATCTACTAGCCAAAAACATTCAGTACTTC. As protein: CSARPNLLAKNIQYF.

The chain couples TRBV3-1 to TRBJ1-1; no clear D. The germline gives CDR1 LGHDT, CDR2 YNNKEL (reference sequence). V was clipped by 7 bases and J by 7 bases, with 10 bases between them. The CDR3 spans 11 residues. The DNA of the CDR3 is TGTGCCAGCAACGACGGCGTTGAAGCTTTCTTT. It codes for CASNDGVEAFF.

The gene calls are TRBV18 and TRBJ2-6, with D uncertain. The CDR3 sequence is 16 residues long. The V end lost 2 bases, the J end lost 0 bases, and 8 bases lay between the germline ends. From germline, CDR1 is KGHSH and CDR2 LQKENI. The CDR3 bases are TGTGCCAGCTCACCAAGTGAACGCTCTGGGGCCAACGTCCTGACTTTC. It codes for CASSPSERSGANVLTF.

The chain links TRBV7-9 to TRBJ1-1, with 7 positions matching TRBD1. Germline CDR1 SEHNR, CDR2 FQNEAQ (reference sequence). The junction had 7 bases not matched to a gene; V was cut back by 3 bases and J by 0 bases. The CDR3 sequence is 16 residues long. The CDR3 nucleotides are TGTGCCAGCAGCTTTCCGGGACAGATGGTGAACACTGAAGCTTTCTTT. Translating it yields CASSFPGQMVNTEAFF. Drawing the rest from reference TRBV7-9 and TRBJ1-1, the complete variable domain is DTGVSQNPRHKITKRGQNVTFRCDPISEHNRLYWYRQTLGQGPEFLTYFQNEAQLEKSRLLSDRFSAERPKGSFSTLEIQRTEQGDSAMYLCASSFPGQMVNTEAFFGQGTRLTVV.

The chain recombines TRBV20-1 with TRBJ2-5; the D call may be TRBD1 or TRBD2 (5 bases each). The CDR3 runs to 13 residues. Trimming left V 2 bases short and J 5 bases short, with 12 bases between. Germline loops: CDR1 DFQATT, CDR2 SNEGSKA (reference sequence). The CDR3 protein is CSARPRDGETQYF. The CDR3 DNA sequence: TGCAGTGCTAGACCCAGGGACGGTGAGACCCAGTACTTC.

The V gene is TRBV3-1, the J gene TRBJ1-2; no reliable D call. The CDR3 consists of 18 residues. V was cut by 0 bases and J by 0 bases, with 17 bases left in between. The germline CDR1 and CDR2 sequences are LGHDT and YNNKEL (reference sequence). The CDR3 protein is CASSQDLGQPLANYGYTF. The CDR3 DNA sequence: TGTGCCAGCAGCCAAGATCTCGGCCAGCCCTTAGCTAACTATGGCTACACCTTC.

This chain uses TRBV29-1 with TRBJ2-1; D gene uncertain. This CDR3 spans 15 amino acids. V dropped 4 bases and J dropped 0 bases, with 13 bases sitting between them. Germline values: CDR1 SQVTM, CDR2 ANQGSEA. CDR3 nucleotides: TGCAGCGTTGGATTGGACGGAAGCTCCTACAATGAGCAGTTCTTC. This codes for CSVGLDGSSYNEQFF.

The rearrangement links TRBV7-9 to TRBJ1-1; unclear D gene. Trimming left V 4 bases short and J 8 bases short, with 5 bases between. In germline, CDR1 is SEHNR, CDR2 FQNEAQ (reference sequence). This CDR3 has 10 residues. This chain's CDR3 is CASSSVEAFF. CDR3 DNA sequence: TGTGCCAGCAGCTCCGTGGAAGCTTTCTTT.

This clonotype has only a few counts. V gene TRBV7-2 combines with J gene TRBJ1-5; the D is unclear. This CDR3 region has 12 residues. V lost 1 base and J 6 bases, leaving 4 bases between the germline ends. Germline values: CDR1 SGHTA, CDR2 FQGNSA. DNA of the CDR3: TGTGCCAGCAGCTTAGGGGGTCAGCCCCAGCATTTT. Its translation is CASSLGGQPQHF.

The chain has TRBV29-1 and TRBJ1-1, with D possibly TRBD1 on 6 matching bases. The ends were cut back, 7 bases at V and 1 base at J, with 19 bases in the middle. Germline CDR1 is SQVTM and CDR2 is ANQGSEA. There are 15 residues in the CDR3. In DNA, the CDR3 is TGCAGCGCCACTGGGGCGAGGGGGACGAACACTGAAGCTTTCTTT. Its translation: CSATGARGTNTEAFF.

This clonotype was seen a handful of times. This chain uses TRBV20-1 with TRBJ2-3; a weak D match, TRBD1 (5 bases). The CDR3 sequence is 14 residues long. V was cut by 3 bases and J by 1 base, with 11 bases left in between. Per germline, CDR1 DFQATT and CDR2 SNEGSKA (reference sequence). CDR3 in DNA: TGCAGTGCTAGCGTGGCACAGGGCACAGATACGCAGTATTTT. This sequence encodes CSASVAQGTDTQYF.

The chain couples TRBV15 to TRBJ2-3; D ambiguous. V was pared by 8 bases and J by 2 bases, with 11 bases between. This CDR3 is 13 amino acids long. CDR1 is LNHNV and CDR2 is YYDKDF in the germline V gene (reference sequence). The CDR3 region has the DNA TGTGCCACCCGTGGGCCCAACACAGATACGCAGTATTTT. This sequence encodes CATRGPNTDTQYF.

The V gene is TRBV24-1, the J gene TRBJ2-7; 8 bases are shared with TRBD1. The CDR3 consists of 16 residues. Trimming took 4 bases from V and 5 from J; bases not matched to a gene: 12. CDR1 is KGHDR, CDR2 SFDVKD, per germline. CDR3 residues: CATSEPRGQGSDEQYF. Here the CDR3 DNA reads TGTGCCACCAGTGAACCCCGTGGACAGGGTAGCGACGAGCAGTACTTC.

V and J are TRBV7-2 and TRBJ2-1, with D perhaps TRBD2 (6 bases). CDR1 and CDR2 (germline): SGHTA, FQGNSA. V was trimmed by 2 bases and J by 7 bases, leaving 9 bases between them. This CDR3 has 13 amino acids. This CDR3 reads CASSLRRENEQFF. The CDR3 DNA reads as TGTGCCAGCAGCTTACGGAGGGAGAATGAGCAGTTCTTC.

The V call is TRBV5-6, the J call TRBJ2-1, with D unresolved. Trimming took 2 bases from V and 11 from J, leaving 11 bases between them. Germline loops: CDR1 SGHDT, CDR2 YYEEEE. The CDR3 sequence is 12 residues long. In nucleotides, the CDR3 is TGTGCCAGCAGCTTATCCCACTACCAGCAGTTCTTC. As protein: CASSLSHYQQFF.

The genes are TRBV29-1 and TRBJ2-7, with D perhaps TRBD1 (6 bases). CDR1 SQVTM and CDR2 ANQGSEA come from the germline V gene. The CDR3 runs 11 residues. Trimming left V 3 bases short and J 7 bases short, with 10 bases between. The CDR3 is CSVETGREQYF. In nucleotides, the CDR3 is TGCAGCGTTGAGACAGGTCGGGAGCAGTACTTC.

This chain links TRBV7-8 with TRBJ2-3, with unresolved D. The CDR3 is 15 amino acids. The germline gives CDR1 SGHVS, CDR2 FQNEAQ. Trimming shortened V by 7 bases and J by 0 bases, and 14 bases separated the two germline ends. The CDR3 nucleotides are TGTGCCAGCAACGGTCGAGCCCCCAGCACAGATACGCAGTATTTT. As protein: CASNGRAPSTDTQYF.

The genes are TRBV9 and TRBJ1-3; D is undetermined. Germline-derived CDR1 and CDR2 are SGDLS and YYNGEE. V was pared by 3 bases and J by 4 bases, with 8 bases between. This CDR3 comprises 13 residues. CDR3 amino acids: CASSGTIGNTIYF. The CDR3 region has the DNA TGTGCCAGCAGCGGGACGATCGGAAACACCATATATTTT.

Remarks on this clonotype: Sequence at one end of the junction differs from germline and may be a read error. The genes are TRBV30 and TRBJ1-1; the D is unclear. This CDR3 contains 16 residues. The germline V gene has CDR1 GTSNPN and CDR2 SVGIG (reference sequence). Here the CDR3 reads CAWSVREGRMNTEAFF. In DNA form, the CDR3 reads TGTGCCTGGAGTGTACGGGAAGGGAGAATGAATACTGAAGCTTTCTTT. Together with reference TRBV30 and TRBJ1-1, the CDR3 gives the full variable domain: SQTIHQWPATLVQPVGSPLSLECTVEGTSNPNLYWYRQAAGRGLQLLFYSVGIGQISSEVPQNLSASRPQDRQFILSSKKLLLSDSGFYLCAWSVREGRMNTEAFFGQGTRLTVV.

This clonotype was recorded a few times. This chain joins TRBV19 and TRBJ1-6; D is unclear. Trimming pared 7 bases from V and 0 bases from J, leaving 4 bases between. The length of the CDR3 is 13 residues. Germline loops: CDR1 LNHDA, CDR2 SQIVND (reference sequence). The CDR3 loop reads CASTSSYNSPLHF. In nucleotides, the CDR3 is TGTGCCAGTACGAGCTCCTATAATTCACCCCTCCACTTT.